This entry concerns a single T cell receptor (beta chain). Its antigen is currently unknown. This record belongs to a study of early stage breast cancer tumors. The V end was cut by 3 bases, the J end by 0 bases, with 15 bases between. This CDR3 region has 16 residues. Each sample had two DNA replicates, 0.45 to 0.65 ug blood or about 1.5 ug tissue. Sequencing used immunoSEQ multiplex PCR; TCRdb keeps in-frame clones, though not all of them. The sample includes just over 50,000 clones, 78% of them seen just once. Findings and caveats of the study: Most shared enriched TCRB sequences were commonly generated ones. Comparing each tissue with blood distinguished tumor from normal in most of the 16 patients.

The chain recombines TRBV23-1 with TRBJ2-7; possible D gene TRBD1, 5 bases. TRBV23-1 is treated as an ORF (open reading frame) with a function not yet certain. The TCR was taken from a person aged 40 to 49 with breast cancer. The sample consisted of blood. CDR3: CASSQACVTGSYEQYF. Here the CDR3 DNA reads TGCGCCAGCAGTCAGGCCTGCGTTACAGGCTCCTACGAGCAGTACTTC.